This T cell receptor beta chain was sequenced during a study of CXCR3-negative and CXCR3-positive naive CD8 T cells. Libraries were UMI-labeled 5' RACE TRB cDNA. TCRdb re-called the 5' RACE reads; every CDR3 protein appears as one record, without DNA. Here the sample table reports 6,000 to 8,500 distinct CDR3 sequences. This CDR3 is 14 amino acids long. Germline V gives CDR1 SQVTM, CDR2 ANQGSEA. By frequency, this clonotype registers medium-sized (0.01 to 0.1%). Within the CD8+ T cell compartment, naive cells were CD45RO-CCR7+CD27+CD95-. This chain connects TRBV29-1 to TRBJ2-3; TCRdb's assignment of TRBD1 cannot be checked, as there is no DNA. The source of this sequence is a human donor in good health. Some clones in this sample may be carry-over from other donors' samples. Sequencing used naive CXCR3- CD8+ T cells from blood. Subset meaning: CD45RO-CCR7+CD27+CD95- naive CD8+ T cells lacking CXCR3 (TNR3-). The CDR3 here is CSVSRTGGTDTQYF.